This paragraph reports one T cell receptor (beta chain). V gave up 5 bases and J gave up 5 bases, with 12 bases separating them. This CDR3 has 13 amino acids. Germline V lookup: CDR1 MNHNY, CDR2 SVGAGI (reference sequence). TCRdb keeps only in-frame clones here, not all; method: immunoSEQ multiplex PCR. The data hold 61,000 or so clones, with about 86% observed a single time. Thawed, overnight-rested PBMC were stained with GMM-loaded CD1B tetramer, viability dye and anti-CD3, then sorted. The CD1B tetramers carried C32 glucose monomycolate purified from Rhodococcus equi. Before cryopreservation, the sorted PBMC lost their CD14-expressing monocytes. This record belongs to a study of T cells in tuberculosis. Turning to the study itself: The T cells targeted glucose monomycolate, a mycobacterial lipid, via CD1B.

The TCR comes from an adult woman with latent tuberculosis. This chain joins TRBV6-6 and TRBJ1-2; D possibly corresponds to TRBD1 (6 bases). Sequenced: CD1b-GMM tetramer-negative cells sorted from PBMCs. CDR3 nucleotides: TGTGCCAGCAGTCAACAACAGGGTTATGGCTACACCTTC. As protein: CASSQQQGYGYTF.